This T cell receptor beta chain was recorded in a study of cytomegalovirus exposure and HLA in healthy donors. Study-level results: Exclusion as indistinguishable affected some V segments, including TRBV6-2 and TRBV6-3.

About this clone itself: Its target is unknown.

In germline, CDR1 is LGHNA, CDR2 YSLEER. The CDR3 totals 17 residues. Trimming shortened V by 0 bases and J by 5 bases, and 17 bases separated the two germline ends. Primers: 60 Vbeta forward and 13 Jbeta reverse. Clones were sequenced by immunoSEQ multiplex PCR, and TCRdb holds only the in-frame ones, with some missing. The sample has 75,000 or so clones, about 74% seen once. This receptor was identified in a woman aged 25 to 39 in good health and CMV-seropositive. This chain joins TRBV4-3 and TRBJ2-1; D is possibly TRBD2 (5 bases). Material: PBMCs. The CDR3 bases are TGCGCCAGCAGCCAAGATAGACAAGCGGTTCTTAACAATGAGCAGTTCTTC. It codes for CASSQDRQAVLNNEQFF.